The sample holds a few counts of the clone carrying this T cell receptor (beta chain). Trimming cost V 8 bases and J 4 bases, with 7 bases left between them. The CDR3 is made up of 11 amino acids. Germline assignment: CDR1 MNHNY and CDR2 SVGAGI (reference sequence). This record belongs to a study of beta chain features in type 1 diabetes. The whole isolated RNA underwent reverse transcription, so sequencing captured expressed TCRB transcripts. Sequencing was performed with immunoSEQ multiplex PCR; in TCRdb, only in-frame clones are kept and a portion is missing. The profile shows hundreds of thousands of clones, 9.5% to 11% of them singletons. Each of the CD4+ naive, central memory, regulatory and stem cell-like memory populations was sorted via CD45RO/CCR7/CD25/CD127/CD95/CD27.

Sequenced input: naive CD4+ T cells from blood. The sequence came from a woman aged 25 to 39 in good health. The chain couples TRBV6-6 to TRBJ2-3; a weak D match, TRBD2 (6 bases). The CDR3 is CASWRADTQYF. DNA of the CDR3: TGTGCCAGCTGGAGGGCAGATACGCAGTATTTT.